This T cell receptor beta chain was documented in a study of shared clonotypes between healthy human individuals. Produced via immunoSEQ multiplex PCR; TCRdb's table is partial and in-frame only. Of millions of clones listed, around 93% are singletons. As to this clone: What it recognizes is unknown.

Study-wide results and limits: For naive CD4 cells, 4% to 6% of clonotypes were shared across a few donors. Sampling was confined to blood; repertoires within tissues likely differ.

CDR1 is MDHEN and CDR2 is SYDVKM in the germline V gene. Trimming left V 6 bases short and J 4 bases short, with 12 bases between. This CDR3 spans 14 amino acids. Terminally differentiated effector memory CD45RA+ cells were excluded by CCR7 positive selection of CD45RO-negative cells. The sequence came from a man between 18 and 29 years old in good health. Some clones in this sample may be carry-over from other donors' samples. V gene TRBV28 combines with J gene TRBJ2-2; weak D call: TRBD2 (6 bases). The sequenced sample was naive CD8+ T cells from PBMCs. CDR3 protein: CASRSPGGTGELFF. The CDR3 coding sequence is TGTGCCAGCAGGAGCCCCGGGGGCACCGGGGAGCTGTTTTTT.